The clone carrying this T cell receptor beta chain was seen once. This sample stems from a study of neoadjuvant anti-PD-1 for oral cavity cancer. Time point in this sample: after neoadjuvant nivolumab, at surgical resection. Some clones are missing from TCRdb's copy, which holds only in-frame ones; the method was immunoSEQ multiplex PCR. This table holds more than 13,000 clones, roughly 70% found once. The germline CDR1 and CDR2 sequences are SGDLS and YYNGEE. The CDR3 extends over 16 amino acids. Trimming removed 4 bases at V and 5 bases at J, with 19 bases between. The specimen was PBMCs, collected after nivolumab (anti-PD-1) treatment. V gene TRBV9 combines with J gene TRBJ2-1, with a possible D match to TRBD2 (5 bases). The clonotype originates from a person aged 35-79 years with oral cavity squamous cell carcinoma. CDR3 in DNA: TGTGCCAGCAGCTCCCAGCGGCTAGTTCAAGACAATGAGCAGTTCTTC. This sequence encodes CASSSQRLVQDNEQFF.